This T cell receptor beta chain is from a study of T cells in Graves' hyperthyroidism and ophthalmopathy. Study results and caveats: Median prediction lead before ophthalmopathy onset was around 6.9 months with the model.

Patients aged 18 to 65 had newly diagnosed hyperthyroidism of under 2 months' duration. Uncontrolled infection, other autoimmune disease, pregnancy or lactation excluded patients. Turning to this clonotype: What it binds is not known.

V shed 1 base and J shed 4 bases, with 14 bases lying between them. Germline lookup yields CDR1 SGHTA and CDR2 FQGNSA. CDR3 length equals 16 residues. RNA transcripts served as the template for amplifying TCR beta CDR3 regions. TCR CDR3 regions were first amplified by RT-PCR with HTBI primers. TCRdb fed the multiplex PCR reads into MiXCR, producing one record per CDR3 protein. The profile shows about 840,000 distinct CDR3 sequences, around 38% of them singletons. The TCR sequence derives from a man aged 18 to 30 with Graves' hyperthyroidism. Sequenced sample: blood. The chain is built from TRBV7-2 and TRBJ1-5; D is uncertain. The CDR3 DNA sequence: TGTGCCAGCAGCTTAGACGGGGTGGCTGGGAATCAGCCCCAGCATTTT. It specifies CASSLDGVAGNQPQHF. Supplemented by reference TRBV7-2 and TRBJ1-5, the full variable domain reads GAGVSQSPSNKVTEKGKDVELRCDPISGHTALYWYRQSLGQGLEFLIYFQGNSAPDKSGLPSDRFSAERTGGSVSTLTIQRTQQEDSAVYLCASSLDGVAGNQPQHFGDGTRLSIL.